A single sample gave rise to the 14 T cell receptor beta chains below, sequenced in a study of shared clonotypes between healthy human individuals. As defined, naive CD8 cells were CD45RO-negative and positively selected for CCR7, with terminally differentiated effector memory CD45RA+ cells excluded. Sequencing used immunoSEQ multiplex PCR; TCRdb keeps in-frame clones, though not all of them. The data contain fewer than 1 million clones, 90% to 98% of them seen just once; the ten biggest clones take up around 0.21%. Sequencing was done on a sample of naive CD8+ T cells sorted from blood. These receptors all come from a man aged 25-45 years in good health.

V usage is TRBV7-9 and J usage is TRBJ1-5, with D possibly matching TRBD1 (6 bases). The CDR3 loop spans 12 amino acids. Germline CDR1 SEHNR, CDR2 FQNEAQ (reference sequence). With 6 bases removed from V and 12 bases from J, the gap between germline ends came to 15 bases. The CDR3 DNA reads TGTGCCAGCAGAAACAACCGGGACATCCAGCATTTT. This codes for CASRNNRDIQHF.

V and J are TRBV7-8 and TRBJ1-5, with 7 nucleotides matching TRBD1. CDR3 size: 17 residues. Trimming took 3 bases from V and 2 from J; bases not matched to a gene: 10. Germline CDR1 and CDR2: SGHVS and FQNEAQ. As DNA, the CDR3 is TGTGCCAGCAGCTTTGGAGTTTACAGGGGAGGCAATCAGCCCCAGCATTTT. Translated, it gives CASSFGVYRGGNQPQHF. The full variable domain, completed using reference TRBV7-8 and TRBJ1-5, is GAGVSQSPRYKVAKRGQDVALRCDPISGHVSLFWYQQALGQGPEFLTYFQNEAQLDKSGLPSDRFFAERPEGSVSTLKIQRTQQEDSAVYLCASSFGVYRGGNQPQHFGDGTRLSIL.

This chain links TRBV4-1 with TRBJ2-7; D unclear. Trimming shortened V by 2 bases and J by 4 bases, and 6 bases separated the two germline ends. The CDR3 extends over 12 amino acids. CDR1 and CDR2 from the germline V gene are MGHRA and YSYEKL. This chain's CDR3 is CASSQSGYEQYF. As DNA, the CDR3 is TGCGCCAGCAGCCAATCCGGTTACGAGCAGTACTTC.

The chain joins TRBV5-5 to TRBJ2-7, with D tentatively TRBD1 (6 bases). Germline lookup yields CDR1 SGHKS and CDR2 YYEKEE (reference sequence). The V end was cut by 0 bases, the J end by 2 bases, with 12 bases between. The CDR3 runs 15 residues. Here the CDR3 reads CASSLAGGPPYEQYF. The CDR3 region has the DNA TGTGCCAGCAGCTTGGCTGGGGGCCCGCCCTACGAGCAGTACTTC.

The genes are TRBV25-1 and TRBJ2-2; D is unclear. Germline V gives CDR1 MGHDK, CDR2 SYGVNS. V dropped 6 bases and J dropped 8 bases, with 13 bases sitting between them. The CDR3 totals 13 residues. The DNA of the CDR3 is TGTGCCAGCAGCCCGGGCCCCGAAGGGGAGCTGTTTTTT. It specifies CASSPGPEGELFF.

The chain combines TRBV7-6 with TRBJ1-1, with no clear D. The V gene lost 5 bases and the J gene lost 0 bases, with 10 bases spanning the gap. In germline, CDR1 is SGHVS, CDR2 FNYEAQ. This CDR3 is built from 14 residues. CDR3 in DNA: TGTGCCAGCAGCCCCACGAATATGAACACTGAAGCTTTCTTT. Protein product: CASSPTNMNTEAFF.

The V call is TRBV7-9, the J call TRBJ2-7; TRBD1 aligns across 9 bases. Germline CDR1 SEHNR, CDR2 FQNEAQ (reference sequence). The ends lost 2 bases at V and 1 base at J; junction bases unmatched: 6. This CDR3 spans 16 amino acids. The CDR3 DNA reads TGTGCCAGCAGCTTAAAAGTAGGACAGGGGTCCTACGAGCAGTACTTC. Protein sequence: CASSLKVGQGSYEQYF.

The gene calls are TRBV14 and TRBJ1-1; D is ambiguous. This CDR3 is built from 17 residues. Trimming shortened V by 1 base and J by 0 bases, and 15 bases separated the two germline ends. Germline V gene data show CDR1 as SGHDN and CDR2 as FVKESK. The CDR3, as DNA: TGTGCCAGCAGCCAAGGCCCCCGGGTCCCTATGAACACTGAAGCTTTCTTT. Encoded protein: CASSQGPRVPMNTEAFF.

The chain has TRBV25-1 and TRBJ2-7, with 7 nucleotides matching TRBD2. The germline V gene encodes CDR1 MGHDK and CDR2 SYGVNS. V was pared by 5 bases and J by 3 bases, with 7 bases of the junction left unmatched. This CDR3 is 14 amino acids long. Here the CDR3 reads CASSSNLAVYEQYF. CDR3 DNA sequence: TGTGCCAGCAGTTCAAATCTAGCGGTCTACGAGCAGTACTTC.

This clone was seen only once. V gene TRBV10-1 combines with J gene TRBJ1-1, with 7 bases that match TRBD1. The CDR3 length is 18 residues. Germline lookup yields CDR1 WNHNN and CDR2 SYGVQD (reference sequence). V lost 6 bases to trimming and J lost 0 bases; unmatched junction nucleotides: 16. CDR3 nucleotide sequence: TGCGCCAGCAGCCCCGACAGGGACCTCTCCAGCATGAACACTGAAGCTTTCTTT. Its translation: CASSPDRDLSSMNTEAFF.

The rearrangement joins TRBV11-2 to TRBJ2-3; D gene ambiguous. The CDR3 contains 12 residues. Germline CDR1 reads SGHAT; CDR2 reads FQNNGV. Between the trimmed V and J ends, which lost 3 bases and 6 bases, there was a span of 7 bases. This CDR3 reads CASSLMGDTQYF. The CDR3, as DNA: TGTGCCAGCAGCTTGATGGGGGATACGCAGTATTTT.

This sequence joins TRBV5-5 and TRBJ2-5; D remains ambiguous. The CDR3 is made up of 14 amino acids. Germline CDR1 reads SGHKS; CDR2 reads YYEKEE (reference sequence). Trimming removed 4 bases at V and 2 bases at J, with 12 bases between. The CDR3 DNA follows: TGTGCCAGCAGCCAACCTGACGGACAAGAGACCCAGTACTTC. Its protein product is CASSQPDGQETQYF.

Concerning this clone: A clone one base away is much larger, so this may be a read error. Other DNA sequences in the sample encode the same CDR3. V gene TRBV20-1 combines with J gene TRBJ2-7; D not certain. The germline V gene encodes CDR1 DFQATT and CDR2 SNEGSKA (reference sequence). CDR3 length: 11 amino acids. Trimming stripped 0 bases from V and 3 bases from J, with 3 bases between. CDR3 DNA: TGCAGTGCTAGAGACGGCTACGAGCAGTACTTC. Amino acids: CSARDGYEQYF.

The V and J genes are TRBV27 and TRBJ1-2; 7 bases match TRBD1. The V and J ends lost 0 bases and 2 bases, in that order; junction bases with no gene match: 9. This CDR3 spans 17 amino acids. From germline, CDR1 is MNHEY and CDR2 SMNVEV (reference sequence). CDR3 DNA sequence: TGTGCCAGCAGTTTATCTTCAGGGGACAGCCCCAACTATGGCTACACCTTC. It is translated as CASSLSSGDSPNYGYTF.